This T cell receptor (beta chain) is drawn from a study of human T cells and chemical hapten exposure. This clonotype was picked up a small number of times. Its antigen is not identified. Study-wide points: Expanded TCRs showed more large CDR3 clusters than pre-sensitization or healthy control sets.

The germline V gene has CDR1 ENHRY and CDR2 SYGVKD. V lost 5 bases to trimming and J lost 4 bases, with 9 bases between them. CDR3 length: 13 amino acids. Per the authors' pipeline: Sample TCR totals centred on a median of approximately 100,000, ranging about 20,000 to 700,000. A single record per CDR3 protein comes from TCRdb applying MiXCR to the RACE reads. The V and J calls and clone size come from TCRdb's table, not from the authors' own analysis. The sample has 150,000 to 200,000 distinct CDR3 sequences, 24% seen once; the top ten hold roughly 2.5%. Time point described: patch test 3, about 24 weeks after DPC sensitization. As for treatment: therapeutic diphenylcyclopropenone sensitization with weekly scalp DPC. Blood, whole and unfractionated, served as the source for total RNA extraction.

The TCR sequence derives from a middle-aged woman with alopecia areata. Some clones in this sample may be carry-over from other donors' samples. This chain joins TRBV10-3 and TRBJ2-1; D is possibly TRBD2 (6 bases). The material was whole blood, obtained in connection with sensitization to the hapten diphenylcyclopropenone (DPC). CDR3 sequence: CAISTLAYNEQFF. The CDR3 DNA reads TGTGCCATCAGTACCCTAGCGTACAATGAGCAGTTCTTC.